This entry is about one TCR beta chain. Its antigen is still unknown. The length of the CDR3 is 15 residues. The V gene's germline CDR1 is GTSNPN and CDR2 SVGIG (reference sequence). With 1 base removed from V and 9 bases from J, the gap between germline ends came to 16 bases. Naive or memory CD4+ cells were cultured 1:1 with T cell-depleted PBMCs plus CEF. Data came from immunoSEQ multiplex PCR; TCRdb stores just in-frame clones and leaves some out. The sample lists roughly 45,000 clones; around 79% were seen once. The data are from a study of CD4 T cells in relation to SARS-CoV-2 and coronaviruses. Across the whole study: After less than eleven days of antigen culture, PBMC TCR beta CDR3s were sequenced.

This chain uses TRBV30 with TRBJ1-6; D gene ambiguous. The TCR comes from an adult with COVID-19. The sequencing input was naive CD4+ T cells from PBMCs, cultured in vitro. As for subset: naive CD4+ T cells isolated by negative enrichment. CDR3 in amino acids: CAWSATLFWASPLHF. The CDR3 DNA is TGTGCCTGGAGTGCTACCCTATTCTGGGCTTCACCCCTCCACTTT.